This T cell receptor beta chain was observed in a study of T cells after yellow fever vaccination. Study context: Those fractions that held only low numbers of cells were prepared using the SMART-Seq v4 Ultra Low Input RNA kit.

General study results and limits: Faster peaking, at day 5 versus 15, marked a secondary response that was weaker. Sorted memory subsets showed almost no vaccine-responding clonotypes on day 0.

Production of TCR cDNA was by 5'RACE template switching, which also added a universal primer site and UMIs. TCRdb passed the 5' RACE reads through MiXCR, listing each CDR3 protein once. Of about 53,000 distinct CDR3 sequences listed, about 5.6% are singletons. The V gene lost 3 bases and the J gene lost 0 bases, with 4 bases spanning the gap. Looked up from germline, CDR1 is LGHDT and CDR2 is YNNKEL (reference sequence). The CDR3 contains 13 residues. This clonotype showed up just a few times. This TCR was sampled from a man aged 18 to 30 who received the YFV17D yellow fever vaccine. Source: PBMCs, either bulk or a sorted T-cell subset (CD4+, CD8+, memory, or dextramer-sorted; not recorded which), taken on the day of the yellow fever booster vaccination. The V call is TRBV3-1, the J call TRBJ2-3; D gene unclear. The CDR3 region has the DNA TGTGCCAGCAGCCACGGGAGCACAGATACGCAGTATTTT. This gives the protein CASSHGSTDTQYF.